This TCR beta chain was captured in a study of CD8+CD57+ T cells in acquired aplastic anemia. Study-level background: On average, sorted CD4+ and CD8+ cells gave roughly 3 ug of DNA. Healthy donor CD4+ samples were sequenced to a depth that averaged about 10.8 million reads. General study points: Patient and control CD8+ Simpson's diversity was not significantly different. There were fewer than 35 CD8+ CDR3 sequences that occurred in both patients and controls.

Between the trimmed V and J ends, which lost 3 bases and 5 bases, there was a span of 14 bases. Germline assignment: CDR1 MGHDK and CDR2 SYGVNS. This CDR3 spans 15 amino acids. In the case of this clonotype: The target antigen is unknown.

Genomic DNA served as template for TCR beta VDJ and CDR3 profiling. MiXCR, applied by TCRdb to the reads, yields one record per CDR3 protein. The data hold some 190,000 distinct CDR3 sequences, with under 55% observed a single time. The V call is TRBV25-1, the J call TRBJ2-1, with D tentatively TRBD2 (5 bases). The sequence derives from a human donor in good health. Sequenced sample: sorted CD4+, CD8+, or CD8+CD57+ T cells (not recorded which) from PBMCs. The CDR3 bases are TGTGCCAGCAGTGATCCTTCAGACGGGAACAATGAGCAGTTCTTC. Translation gives CASSDPSDGNNEQFF.